This T cell receptor beta chain was observed in a study of OX40 agonist ivuxolimab in advanced cancers. Germline CDR1 MNHNS, CDR2 SASEGT. The CDR3 consists of 15 residues. The protocol was immunoSEQ multiplex PCR, while the TCRdb copy is restricted to in-frame clones and leaves out a portion. The sample holds around 40,000 clones, 82% seen once. The starting material was CD4+ or CD8+ T cells sorted from blood, obtained in a trial of the OX40 agonist ivuxolimab. The TCR sequence derives from an adult with an advanced solid tumor such as melanoma, head and neck, liver or kidney cancer. The chain links TRBV6-1 to TRBJ2-5, with a tentative D call TRBD2 (6 bases). The last part of the DNA fits TRBJ2-7 better; the J call may be wrong. For the CDR3, the DNA is TGTGCCAGCAGTGAAGGAGGTAGCGGAACCTACGAGCAGTACTTC. Translation: CASSEGGSGTYEQYF.